This TCR beta chain was captured in a study of shared clonotypes between healthy human individuals. Study outcomes and limitations: A limitation of the genetic and exposure-history diversity represented arose from few donors. Among a handful of donors, roughly 5% of naive CD4 clonotypes were found in common.

The CDR3 is made up of 16 amino acids. V was clipped by 3 bases and J by 4 bases; unmatched bases: 7. Germline V gives CDR1 SGHDN, CDR2 FVKESK. CD45RO-negative cells were positively selected for CCR7, leaving out terminally differentiated effector memory CD45RA+ cells. Each of the donors was a healthy adult who was HIV-negative and had not had a recent acute infection or vaccination. Clones were sequenced by immunoSEQ multiplex PCR, and TCRdb holds only the in-frame ones, with some missing. The repertoire includes under 1 million clones, 85% to 95% of them detected once, and 24% sits in the top ten. As concerns this clone: What it recognizes is unknown.

This receptor was obtained from a man aged 25 to 40 in good health. This chain connects TRBV14 to TRBJ2-1, with 9 nucleotides matching TRBD2. The sample was naive CD8+ T cells sorted from blood. CDR3 amino acids: CASSHISGSIYNEQFF. The CDR3 bases are TGTGCCAGCAGCCACATTAGCGGGAGTATATACAATGAGCAGTTCTTC.